One sample yielded the 24 T cell receptor gamma chains listed below, sequenced in a study of γδ T cells in repeated Plasmodium falciparum infection. TCRdb redid the clone calls on the multiplex PCR reads with CATT. Here the sample spans roughly 15,000 gamma-chain clones, more than 1.5% being singletons. Vgamma9/Vdelta2+ and Vdelta2-negative gammadelta T cells were flow-sorted from PBMC for bulk sequencing. The sequenced sample consisted of gamma-delta T cells from blood. The receptor source for this set is a pool of human donors (malaria-infected and uninfected, not separated).

This clone was detected many times. The gene calls are TRGV5 and TRGJ1 or TRGJ2. The germline CDR1 and CDR2 sequences are VINAFY and YDVSNSKD. The length of the CDR3 is 12 residues. V lost 2 bases and J lost 6; bases outside the gene matches: 4. Written as DNA, the CDR3 is TGTGCCACCTGGGACAAGACTTATAAGAAACTCTTT. Translation: CATWDKTYKKLF.

This clone was picked up many times. This DNA's translation differs at residue 4 from TCRdb's protein, which comes from a much larger clone; a read error is likely, and the protein shown is translated from the DNA. V usage is TRGV9 and J usage is TRGJ1 or TRGJ2. Germline V gene lookup returns CDR1 GITISATS and CDR2 ISYDGTV (reference sequence). J lost 8 bases, V lost 4 bases, and 5 bases had no gene match. The CDR3 consists of 11 residues. CDR3 nucleotide sequence: TGTGCCTTGTGGGATCAACATAAGAAACTCTTT. Translated, it gives CALWDQHKKLF.

Details on this clone: This DNA translates differently at residue 3 from the TCRdb protein, which is that of a much larger clone; a read error is likely, and the protein shown is the DNA's own translation. The chain joins TRGV4 to TRGJ1 or TRGJ2. Germline V gives CDR1 EGSTGY, CDR2 YDSYTSSV. The CDR3 runs 12 residues. The CDR3 bases are TGTGCCTCCTGGGATGGGCTTTATAAGAAACTCTTT. Translation: CASWDGLYKKLF.

Points on this clone: A read error is the likely source, as a far larger clone sits one nucleotide away. The same CDR3 arises from other DNA sequences in this sample as well. The V and J genes are TRGV4 and TRGJ1 or TRGJ2. This CDR3 region has 16 residues. Per germline, CDR1 EGSTGY and CDR2 YDSYTSSV. The V segment lost 0 bases and the J segment 1 base; nucleotides outside the gene matches: 9. The CDR3 sequence: CATWDGGVINYYKKLF. CDR3 bases: TGTGCCACCTGGGATGGGGGGGTAATCAATTATTATAAGAAACTCTTT.

The table lists this clone with many counts. The TCRdb record carries a much larger clone's protein, which differs from this DNA's translation at residue 4; a read error is the likely cause, and the protein listed here is the DNA translation. J is TRGJ1 or TRGJ2 and V is TRGV4. The length of the CDR3 is 11 residues. CDR1 EGSTGY and CDR2 YDSYTSSV come from the germline V gene. The CDR3 loop reads CATLDDKKKLF. For the CDR3, the DNA is TGTGCCACCTTGGATGACAAAAAGAAACTCTTT.

At least ten counts were recorded for this clone. The mismatch at residue 3 between this DNA's translation and the TCRdb protein of a much larger clone likely reflects a read error; the protein shown is translated from the DNA. V gene TRGV9 combines with J gene TRGJP. The J gene, not given by TCRdb, was assigned here from a germline match of the nucleotide sequence. Germline V gene lookup returns CDR1 GITISATS and CDR2 ISYDGTV (reference sequence). The CDR3 is 19 residues long. The CDR3 nucleotides are TGTGCCTCGTGGGAGGTGCATCGCCCTCAAGAGTTGGGCAAAAAAATCAAGGTATTT. Its protein product is CASWEVHRPQELGKKIKVF.

This clone was counted ten times or more. A read error likely explains this, since a far larger clone differs by one base. This sample also contains other DNA sequences that code for the same CDR3. The V and J genes are TRGV9 and TRGJ1 or TRGJ2. This CDR3 spans 14 amino acids. The germline CDR1 and CDR2 sequences are GITISATS and ISYDGTV (reference sequence). Trimming removed 2 bases from V and 3 bases from J; junction bases left unmatched: 7. The CDR3 here is CALWEAHPYYKKLF. The CDR3, as DNA: TGTGCCTTGTGGGAGGCTCACCCTTATTATAAGAAACTCTTT.

This clone was counted only a few times. The chain uses TRGV5 and TRGJP. No J gene is reported in TCRdb; it was inferred here by comparing the DNA with germline. This CDR3 region has 17 residues. V gave up 0 bases and J gave up 17 bases; unmatched junction bases: 16. Germline assignment: CDR1 VINAFY and CDR2 YDVSNSKD. CDR3 protein: CATWDRPARVGQKIKVF. The CDR3 DNA is TGTGCCACCTGGGACAGGCCCGCAAGAGTTGGGCAAAAAATCAAGGTATTT.

Worth noting for this clone: TCRdb shows a much larger clone's protein in place of this DNA's translation, and the two differ at residue 3, likely through a read error; the protein shown is translated from the DNA. The chain uses TRGV9 and TRGJP. No J segment appears in TCRdb, so it was assigned here by matching the sequence to germline. CDR3 length: 18 amino acids. Germline CDR1 GITISATS, CDR2 ISYDGTV (reference sequence). The CDR3 region has the DNA TGTGCCATGTGGGACCTACCTGGGGGGGAGTTGGGCAAAAAAATCAAGGTATTT. Translation gives CAMWDLPGGELGKKIKVF.

This clone was observed a handful of times. For this DNA, TCRdb reports the protein of a much larger clone, which diverges at residue 4, most likely from a read error; the protein presented here is translated directly from the DNA. The V gene is TRGV9, the J gene TRGJ1 or TRGJ2. TCRdb carries no J gene annotation; the J gene was assigned here by matching the DNA with germline. The germline gives CDR1 GITISATS, CDR2 ISYDGTV (reference sequence). V shed 9 bases and J 8 bases; nucleotides not matched to a gene: 10. The CDR3 loop spans 11 amino acids. CDR3 sequence (DNA): TGTGCCTTGCGGGTCGGAGATAAGAAACTCTTT. Its translation: CALRVGDKKLF.

This clone appeared many times. TCRdb lists the protein of a much larger clone for this DNA, which differs at residue 3, so this is likely a read error; the protein given here is translated from the DNA itself. J is TRGJ1 or TRGJ2 and V is TRGV9. Germline lookup yields CDR1 GITISATS and CDR2 ISYDGTV (reference sequence). This CDR3 comprises 15 residues. CDR3 bases: TGTGCCATGTGGGAGGCTAACGGGGGGTATTATAAGAAACTCTTT. Its translation is CAMWEANGGYYKKLF.

In its sample, this clone was seen many times. The protein that TCRdb holds for this DNA derives from a much larger clone and differs from the translated DNA at residue 7, which likely indicates a read error; the protein shown here is translated from the DNA. The chain combines TRGV9 with TRGJ1 or TRGJ2. Trimming at V came to 3 bases and at J to 12 bases, leaving 8 bases not matched to a gene. Germline CDR1 GITISATS, CDR2 ISYDGTV (reference sequence). This CDR3 region has 11 residues. Here the CDR3 reads CALWETQGKLF. In DNA form, the CDR3 reads TGTGCCTTGTGGGAGACCCAGGGGAAACTCTTT.

Details on this clone: A far larger clone is off by one base, so a read error is likely. Within the sample, other DNA sequences also encode this same CDR3. The V gene corresponds to TRGV9; no J gene was called. This CDR3 is built from 17 residues. Per the germline V gene, CDR1 is GITISATS and CDR2 is ISYDGTV (reference sequence). This CDR3 reads CALWEVGGELGKKIKVF. The CDR3 coding sequence is TGTGCCTTGTGGGAGGTTGGTGGAGAGTTGGGCAAAAAAATTAAGGTATTT.

This clone was counted only a few times. This DNA's translation and the protein TCRdb lists, from a much larger clone, do not match at residue 7, likely due to a read error; the protein shown is translated from the DNA. This chain joins TRGV9 and TRGJP1. Here the J gene was assigned by germline matching of the DNA, as TCRdb has none. Germline lookup yields CDR1 GITISATS and CDR2 ISYDGTV (reference sequence). J was trimmed by 6 bases and V by 0 bases; bases with no gene match: 16. The CDR3 sequence is 18 residues long. CDR3 nucleotide sequence: TGTGCCTTGTGGGAGGTGGAAACTCTTTTTTCCTCTGGTTGGTTCAAGATATTT. It translates to CALWEVETLFSSGWFKIF.

The sample holds many counts of this clone. The TCRdb protein comes from a much larger clone and disagrees with this DNA's translation at residue 10, likely due to a read error; the protein given here is derived from the DNA. The CDR3 DNA follows: TGTGCCTTGTGGGACCCCCTATCTTCAAGGAAACTCTTT. It codes for CALWDPLSSRKLF. The V gene is TRGV9, the J gene TRGJ1 or TRGJ2. TCRdb offers no J gene call, so here the DNA was matched to germline to obtain one. V gave up 4 bases and J gave up 12 bases; unmatched junction bases: 15. Germline V lookup: CDR1 GITISATS, CDR2 ISYDGTV (reference sequence). The CDR3 is made up of 13 amino acids.

This clone came up a few times. The protein given by TCRdb reflects a much larger clone and differs at residue 5 from this DNA's translation, likely from a read error; the protein shown is the DNA's translation. This chain connects TRGV4 to TRGJ1 or TRGJ2. V lost 4 bases, J lost 7 bases, and 10 bases stayed unmatched. The germline gives CDR1 EGSTGY, CDR2 YDSYTSSV. This CDR3 is built from 13 residues. In nucleotides, the CDR3 is TGTGCCACCTGGGAGGGGCCAAGGTATAAGAAACTCTTT. As protein: CATWEGPRYKKLF.

By frequency in the sample, this clone is medium-sized. CDR3 DNA: TGTGCCTTGTGGGTTACTTTAGCGGTCACGAATTATTATAAGAAACTCTTT. Its protein is CALWVTLAVTNYYKKLF. This chain links TRGV9 with TRGJ1 or TRGJ2. Trimming at V came to 5 bases and at J to 0 bases, leaving 16 bases not matched to a gene. This CDR3 spans 17 amino acids. The V gene's germline CDR1 is GITISATS and CDR2 ISYDGTV (reference sequence).

Regarding this clone: The protein recorded in TCRdb matches a much larger clone and deviates from this DNA's translation at residue 7, suggesting a read error; the protein here is obtained by translating the DNA. The chain couples TRGV4 to TRGJ1 or TRGJ2. The J gene comes from matching the DNA to germline here; TCRdb lacks it. The germline V gene encodes CDR1 EGSTGY and CDR2 YDSYTSSV. Losses at the gene ends were 0 bases for V and 0 bases for J; bases not matched to a gene: 11. The CDR3 spans 17 residues. CDR3: CATWDGTYTTNYYKKLF. The CDR3 DNA reads as TGTGCCACCTGGGATGGGACTTATACGACGAATTATTATAAGAAACTCTTT.

As concerns this clone: With a far larger clone one base away, a read error is the likely cause. Other DNA sequences in this specimen translate into the identical CDR3. The V gene is TRGV9, the J gene TRGJP. The J gene was missing in TCRdb and was found by matching the end of the DNA to germline. CDR1 GITISATS and CDR2 ISYDGTV come from the germline V gene (reference sequence). Trimming at V came to 4 bases and at J to 6 bases, leaving 9 bases not matched to a gene. The CDR3 spans 17 residues. CDR3 DNA: TGTGCCTTGTGGGAAGTGAAGCCAGAGTTGGGCAAAAAAATCAAGGTATTT. Translated: CALWEVKPELGKKIKVF.

There are many counts of this clone. TCRdb's protein for this DNA is that of a much larger clone and differs from the translation at residue 2, likely a read error; the protein shown is the DNA translation. The rearrangement links TRGV9 to TRGJP. The CDR3 has 16 residues. Germline assignment: CDR1 GITISATS and CDR2 ISYDGTV (reference sequence). The CDR3, as DNA: TGTACCTTGTGGGAGGCAGAAGAGTTGGGCAAAAAAATCAAGGTATTT. Translating gives CTLWEAEELGKKIKVF.

This clone was seen a handful of times. TCRdb's listed protein matches a much larger clone and diverges from this DNA's translation at residue 9, likely through a read error; the protein shown comes from the DNA. This chain uses TRGV2 with TRGJP2. TCRdb is silent on the J gene; assignment here came from matching the DNA to germline. Trimming cost V 0 bases and J 0 bases; bases outside gene matches: 10. This CDR3 is 18 amino acids long. From germline, CDR1 is EGSNGY and CDR2 YDSYNSKV. The CDR3: CATWDGLGMNSSDWIKTF. The CDR3 DNA reads TGTGCCACCTGGGACGGGCTCGGAATGAATAGTAGTGATTGGATCAAGACGTTT.

This clone was recorded many times. This is likely an artifact of a read error, given a far larger clone one base away. The sample holds other DNA sequences that translate to the same CDR3. The CDR3 sequence is CALWELFQKLF. Written as DNA, the CDR3 is TGTGCCTTATGGGAGCTTTTCCAGAAACTCTTT. The chain is built from TRGV9 and TRGJ1 or TRGJ2. Here the J gene was assigned by germline matching of the DNA, as TCRdb has none. Germline assignment: CDR1 GITISATS and CDR2 ISYDGTV (reference sequence). The CDR3 loop spans 11 amino acids.

This clone was detected ten times or more. This likely came from a read error, as a far larger clone is one base away. Other nucleotide sequences in the sample specify the same CDR3. V is TRGV9 and J is TRGJP2. TCRdb does not report a J gene; here it was assigned by matching the DNA to germline references. Germline CDR1 and CDR2: GITISATS and ISYDGTV (reference sequence). The CDR3 contains 15 residues. The CDR3 region has the DNA TGTGCCCTGTGGGAGGCGGGGAGTAGTGATTGGATCAAGACGTTT. As protein: CALWEAGSSDWIKTF.

There are many counts of this clone. TCRdb's protein, taken from a much larger clone, differs from this DNA's translation at residue 7, likely owing to a read error; the protein displayed comes from the DNA. The rearrangement joins TRGV4 to TRGJ1 or TRGJ2. Assignment of the J gene here rests on matching the DNA to germline, because TCRdb gives none. Germline lookup yields CDR1 EGSTGY and CDR2 YDSYTSSV. This CDR3 is built from 13 residues. V lost 0 bases to trimming and J lost 9 bases; unmatched junction nucleotides: 8. CDR3 nucleotide sequence: TGTGCCACCTGGGATGGGCGTTACTGTAAGAAACTCTTT. Translated: CATWDGRYCKKLF.